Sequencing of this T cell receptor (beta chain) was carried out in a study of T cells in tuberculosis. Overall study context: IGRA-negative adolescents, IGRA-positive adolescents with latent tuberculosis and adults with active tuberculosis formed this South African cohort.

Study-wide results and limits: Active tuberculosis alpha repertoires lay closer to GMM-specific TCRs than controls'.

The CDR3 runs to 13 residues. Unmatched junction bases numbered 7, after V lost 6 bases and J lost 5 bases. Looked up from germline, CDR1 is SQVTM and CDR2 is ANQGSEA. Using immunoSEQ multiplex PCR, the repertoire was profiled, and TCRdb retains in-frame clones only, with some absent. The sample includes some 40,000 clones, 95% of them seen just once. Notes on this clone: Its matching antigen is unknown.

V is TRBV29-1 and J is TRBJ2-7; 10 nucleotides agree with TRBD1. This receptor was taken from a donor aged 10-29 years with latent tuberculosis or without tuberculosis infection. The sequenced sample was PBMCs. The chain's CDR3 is CSVHPGTGDEQYF. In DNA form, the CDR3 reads TGCAGCGTGCATCCCGGGACAGGGGACGAGCAGTACTTC.